This is a list of T cell receptor beta chains from one sample in a study of shared clonotypes between healthy human individuals. This table comes from immunoSEQ multiplex PCR, and its TCRdb copy is limited to in-frame clones, with some not included. The profile shows fewer than 1.4 million clones, approximately 80% of them singletons. The sequenced sample was memory CD4+ T cells from PBMCs. Receptors were obtained from a man aged 18 to 30 in good health. Some clones in this sample may be carry-over from other donors' samples. CDR3s include the opening cysteine and the closing phenylalanine or tryptophan. The D gene is left open where the match is weak. Clone size is given for some rows only: seen once, a few or many times, or a class if the clone is expanded.

d_call: -
clone_size: -
cdr3_length: 11
j_call: TRBJ2-5
v_call: TRBV30
cdr3_aa: CAWSVGETQYF
cdr3_nt: TGTGCCTGGAGTGTCGGCGAGACCCAGTACTTC

d_call: TRBD2
clone_size: -
cdr3_length: 17
j_call: TRBJ2-7
v_call: TRBV11-1
cdr3_aa: CASSRTSGRAGTYEQYF
cdr3_nt: TGTGCCAGCAGCCGGACTAGCGGGAGGGCCGGAACCTACGAGCAGTACTTC

d_call: TRBD1
clone_size: -
cdr3_length: 14
j_call: TRBJ2-2
v_call: TRBV28
cdr3_aa: CASRERTGAGELFF
cdr3_nt: TGTGCCAGCAGGGAACGGACAGGGGCCGGGGAGCTGTTTTTT

d_call: -
clone_size: -
cdr3_length: 12
j_call: TRBJ1-1
v_call: TRBV12-2
cdr3_aa: CASRFLEGEAFF
cdr3_nt: TGTGCAAGTCGCTTCTTGGAGGGTGAAGCTTTCTTT

d_call: TRBD1
clone_size: -
cdr3_length: 16
j_call: TRBJ1-2
v_call: TRBV5-4
cdr3_aa: CASSSTGGSLNYGYTF
cdr3_nt: TGTGCCAGCAGTTCCACAGGGGGCTCTCTTAACTATGGCTACACCTTC

d_call: -
clone_size: -
cdr3_length: 15
j_call: TRBJ2-1
v_call: TRBV5-1
cdr3_aa: CASSLIQTGRNEQFF
cdr3_nt: TGCGCCAGCAGCTTGATTCAGACAGGCCGGAATGAGCAGTTCTTC

d_call: -
clone_size: -
cdr3_length: 18
j_call: TRBJ1-1
v_call: TRBV4-1
cdr3_aa: CASSRLHRQKTMNTEAFF
cdr3_nt: TGCGCCAGCAGCCGCCTTCACCGACAGAAAACCATGAACACTGAAGCTTTCTTT

d_call: -
clone_size: -
cdr3_length: 13
j_call: TRBJ2-7
v_call: TRBV2
cdr3_aa: CASSEASRGEQYF
cdr3_nt: TGTGCCAGCAGTGAGGCATCTCGGGGCGAGCAGTACTTC

d_call: -
clone_size: -
cdr3_length: 14
j_call: TRBJ2-1
v_call: TRBV6-4
cdr3_aa: CASRRVAFYNEQFF
cdr3_nt: TGTGCCAGCAGAAGGGTGGCCTTCTACAATGAGCAGTTCTTC

d_call: TRBD2
clone_size: -
cdr3_length: 15
j_call: TRBJ2-5
v_call: TRBV6-6
cdr3_aa: CASTRETGGRETQYF
cdr3_nt: TGTGCCAGCACACGAGAAACGGGGGGACGAGAGACCCAGTACTTC

d_call: TRBD2
clone_size: -
cdr3_length: 16
j_call: TRBJ2-7
v_call: TRBV6-4
cdr3_aa: CASSQRGLAGDREQYF
cdr3_nt: TGTGCCAGCAGCCAAAGGGGACTAGCGGGAGATCGCGAGCAGTACTTC

d_call: TRBD1
clone_size: -
cdr3_length: 15
j_call: TRBJ2-7
v_call: TRBV28
cdr3_aa: CASSLYGTGGNEQYF
cdr3_nt: TGTGCCAGCAGTTTATACGGGACAGGGGGTAACGAGCAGTACTTC

d_call: TRBD1
clone_size: -
cdr3_length: 16
j_call: TRBJ1-5
v_call: TRBV18
cdr3_aa: CASSPPGQGANQPQHF
cdr3_nt: TGTGCCAGCTCACCACCGGGACAGGGGGCTAATCAGCCCCAGCATTTT

d_call: -
clone_size: -
cdr3_length: 13
j_call: TRBJ2-5
v_call: TRBV7-3
cdr3_aa: CASSPGGRETQYF
cdr3_nt: TGTGCCAGCAGCCCCGGTGGCAGAGAGACCCAGTACTTC

d_call: TRBD2
clone_size: once
cdr3_length: 15
j_call: TRBJ2-1
v_call: TRBV30
cdr3_aa: CAWGTSGMPGGEQFF
cdr3_nt: TGTGCCTGGGGGACTAGCGGGATGCCCGGTGGTGAGCAGTTCTTC

d_call: -
clone_size: -
cdr3_length: 14
j_call: TRBJ1-5
v_call: TRBV2
cdr3_aa: CASSVGDGFSPQHF
cdr3_nt: TGTGCCAGCAGTGTGGGGGACGGCTTTTCGCCCCAGCATTTT

d_call: -
clone_size: -
cdr3_length: 14
j_call: TRBJ2-2
v_call: TRBV29-1
cdr3_aa: CSVVRRGRTGELFF
cdr3_nt: TGCAGCGTTGTAAGGAGGGGGCGAACCGGGGAGCTGTTTTTT

d_call: TRBD1
clone_size: -
cdr3_length: 17
j_call: TRBJ1-1
v_call: TRBV11-2
cdr3_aa: CASSQRQGARANTEAFF
cdr3_nt: TGTGCCAGCAGCCAAAGACAGGGGGCGAGGGCGAACACTGAAGCTTTCTTT